One and the same sample provided the 18 T cell receptor beta chains below, sequenced in a study of blood T cell repertoires in COVID-19. Generated by immunoSEQ multiplex PCR, the TCRdb table keeps only in-frame clones and is missing some. Of about 130,000 clones in the sample, roughly 69% are singletons; the top ten hold under 2.5%. Specimen: peripheral blood. Every receptor here comes from a woman aged 70 to 79 with acute or convalescent COVID-19.

The chain links TRBV19 to TRBJ1-3; 9 nucleotides agree with TRBD1. CDR1 LNHDA and CDR2 SQIVND come from the germline V gene (reference sequence). V shed 7 bases, J shed 4 bases, and the junction held 5 bases outside the gene matches. This CDR3 is built from 14 residues. The CDR3 region is CASTETGGGNTIYF. The CDR3 DNA follows: TGTGCCAGTACCGAAACAGGGGGCGGAAACACCATATATTTT.

In this sample, this clone turned up a few times. The chain joins TRBV9 to TRBJ2-3; no firm D call. CDR1 and CDR2 (germline): SGDLS, YYNGEE. The CDR3 extends over 13 amino acids. V lost 0 bases to trimming and J lost 4 bases, with 6 bases between them. This CDR3 reads CASSVDSADTQYF. CDR3 coding DNA: TGTGCCAGCAGCGTAGACTCGGCAGATACGCAGTATTTT.

The CDR3 DNA reads TGTGCCAGAAGACACTCACAGGGTTGTACGAACTATGGCTACACCTTC. It specifies CARRHSQGCTNYGYTF. The chain couples TRBV5-3 to TRBJ1-2; D perhaps matches TRBD1 (6 bases). Being an ORF, TRBV5-3 has a function that is uncertain. Deletions cut 5 bases from V and 2 bases from J, with 19 bases between. The CDR3 has 16 residues.

J is TRBJ2-3 and V is TRBV7-2; TRBD2 agrees at 9 bases. Trimming at V came to 3 bases and at J to 1 base, leaving 2 bases not matched to a gene. In germline, CDR1 is SGHTA, CDR2 FQGNSA. The CDR3 is 15 residues long. As DNA, the CDR3 is TGTGCCAGCAGCTTCGAGCGGGGGGGCACAGATACGCAGTATTTT. Its translation is CASSFERGGTDTQYF.

This clone came up a few times. The J gene is TRBJ2-2, the V gene TRBV9; 7 bases map to TRBD2. V was pared by 0 bases and J by 6 bases, with 5 bases of the junction left unmatched. The CDR3 loop spans 15 amino acids. The germline CDR1 and CDR2 sequences are SGDLS and YYNGEE. This chain's CDR3 is CASSVVGGEAGELFF. The CDR3 DNA reads TGTGCCAGCAGCGTAGTGGGAGGGGAAGCCGGGGAGCTGTTTTTT.

This chain joins TRBV29-1 and TRBJ2-7, with TRBD1 as a possible D gene (5 bases). Germline V gives CDR1 SQVTM, CDR2 ANQGSEA. V lost 0 bases, J lost 4 bases, and 13 bases lay in between. This CDR3 comprises 14 residues. Here the CDR3 reads CSVEDPDTEYEQYF. CDR3 nucleotide sequence: TGCAGCGTTGAAGACCCGGACACGGAATACGAGCAGTACTTC.

The V call is TRBV19, the J call TRBJ1-2; unclear D gene. CDR1 is LNHDA, CDR2 SQIVND, per germline (reference sequence). V shed 8 bases and J shed 5 bases, with 9 bases lying between them. This CDR3 comprises 11 residues. CDR3 region: CASSYRYGYTF. The CDR3 DNA sequence: TGTGCCAGTTCCTATAGATATGGCTACACCTTC.

This clone has just one count. The CDR3 coding sequence is TGTGCCAGCAGAGCAGGGGACACTGAAGCTTTCTTT. Its protein product is CASRAGDTEAFF. The chain is built from TRBV27 and TRBJ1-1, with D possibly TRBD1 on 6 matching bases. Trimming removed 6 bases from V and 3 bases from J, with 8 bases in between. The CDR3 length is 12 residues. Germline V gene data show CDR1 as MNHEY and CDR2 as SMNVEV (reference sequence).

The rearrangement uses TRBV12-5 and TRBJ1-4; D is uncertain. Germline-derived CDR1 and CDR2 are LGHNT and FRNRAP. CDR3 length equals 16 residues. Trimming stripped 1 base from V and 0 bases from J, with 9 bases between. Here the CDR3 reads CASGLADFATNEKLFF. CDR3 nucleotides: TGTGCTAGTGGTTTGGCTGACTTTGCAACTAATGAAAAACTGTTTTTT.

The chain joins TRBV7-9 to TRBJ2-1; 9 nucleotides line up with TRBD1. V gave up 4 bases and J gave up 5 bases; unmatched junction bases: 6. This CDR3 is built from 15 residues. CDR1 and CDR2 (germline): SEHNR, FQNEAQ (reference sequence). CDR3 sequence (DNA): TGTGCCAGCAGCTCTGGACAGGGGTCCCACAATGAGCAGTTCTTC. This sequence encodes CASSSGQGSHNEQFF.

The J gene is TRBJ1-1, the V gene TRBV7-6, with D possibly TRBD1 on 5 matching bases. Germline V gives CDR1 SGHVS, CDR2 FNYEAQ. This CDR3 region has 14 residues. The ends were cut back, 2 bases at V and 6 bases at J, with 13 bases in the middle. The CDR3 spells CASSLRSGISEAFF. Here the CDR3 DNA reads TGTGCCAGCAGCTTAAGATCAGGGATCTCTGAAGCTTTCTTT. The variable domain in full, with the rest retrieved from reference TRBV7-6 and TRBJ1-1, is GAGVSQSPRYKVTKRGQDVALRCDPISGHVSLYWYRQALGQGPEFLTYFNYEAQQDKSGLPNDRFSAERPEGSISTLTIQRTEQRDSAMYRCASSLRSGISEAFFGQGTRLTVV.

The table lists this clone with a few counts. This rearrangement joins TRBV3-1 (or the pseudogene TRBV3-2) to TRBJ2-7, with D hard to call. The CDR3 contains 14 residues. V lost 3 bases and J lost 6, with 15 bases in between. Germline CDR1 reads LGHDT; CDR2 reads YNNKEL (reference sequence). CDR3 amino acids: CASSQGVANAEQYF. The CDR3 DNA is TGTGCCAGCAGCCAGGGCGTTGCAAACGCCGAGCAGTACTTC.

The V gene is TRBV12-3 or TRBV12-4, the J gene TRBJ1-6; 10 bases line up with TRBD1. The CDR3 has 13 amino acids. The V segment lost 6 bases and the J segment 8 bases; nucleotides outside the gene matches: 1. For the CDR3, the DNA is TGTGCCAGCAGGGGGACAGGGGATTCACCCCTCCACTTT. It encodes CASRGTGDSPLHF.

V and J are TRBV12-5 and TRBJ1-1, with D perhaps TRBD1 (5 bases). The CDR3 length is 12 residues. Germline V gene data show CDR1 as LGHNT and CDR2 as FRNRAP. Trimming removed 0 bases at V and 8 bases at J, with 7 bases between. The CDR3 is CASGLVNREAFF. CDR3 in DNA: TGTGCTAGTGGTTTGGTAAACAGGGAAGCTTTCTTT.

The chain recombines TRBV5-1 with TRBJ2-3, with 8 bases identical to TRBD2. CDR1 SGHRS and CDR2 YFSETQ come from the germline V gene. This CDR3 has 15 residues. V dropped 0 bases and J dropped 6; count of bases not matched to a gene: 6. In DNA, the CDR3 is TGCGCCAGCAGCTTGGACGGGACTAGGTCTGATACGCAGTATTTT. Translating it yields CASSLDGTRSDTQYF.

This sequence joins TRBV5-1 and TRBJ1-2; D perhaps matches TRBD1 (6 bases). The CDR3 sequence is 15 residues long. With 4 bases removed from V and 4 bases from J, the gap between germline ends came to 17 bases. Germline-derived CDR1 and CDR2 are SGHRS and YFSETQ. In nucleotides, the CDR3 is TGCGCCAGCAGCGCGACAGGAGATATAAGCTATGGCTACACCTTC. The encoded protein is CASSATGDISYGYTF.

This chain uses TRBV10-2 with TRBJ1-6, with 8 nucleotides matching TRBD1. J gave up 10 bases and V 5 bases, and 4 bases lay outside the gene matches. This CDR3 region has 13 residues. Germline V gene sequence: CDR1 WSHSY, CDR2 SAAADI. The CDR3 DNA follows: TGCGCCAGCAGTCAGGGGGCTAGGTCACCCCTCCACTTT. Translated, it gives CASSQGARSPLHF.

DNA of the CDR3: TGTGCCAGCAGCTTAGGGGCCGCGGGGGGGACCATATATTTT. This codes for CASSLGAAGGTIYF. The chain carries TRBV7-2 and TRBJ1-3; D may be TRBD1 (5 bases). Germline CDR1 reads SGHTA; CDR2 reads FQGNSA. This CDR3 is built from 14 residues. Trimming left V 1 base short and J 10 bases short, with 14 bases between.